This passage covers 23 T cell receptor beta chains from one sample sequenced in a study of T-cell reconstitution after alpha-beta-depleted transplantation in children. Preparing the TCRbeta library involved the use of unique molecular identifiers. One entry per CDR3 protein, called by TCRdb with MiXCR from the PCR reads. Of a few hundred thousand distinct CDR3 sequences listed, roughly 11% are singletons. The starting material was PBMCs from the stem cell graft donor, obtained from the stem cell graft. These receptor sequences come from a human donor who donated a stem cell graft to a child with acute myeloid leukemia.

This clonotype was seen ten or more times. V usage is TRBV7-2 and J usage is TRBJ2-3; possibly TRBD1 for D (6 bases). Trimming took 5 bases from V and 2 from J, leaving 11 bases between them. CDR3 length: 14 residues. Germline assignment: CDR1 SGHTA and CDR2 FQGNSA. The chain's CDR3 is CASSPDSFTDTQYF. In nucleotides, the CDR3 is TGTGCCAGCAGCCCGGACAGTTTCACAGATACGCAGTATTTT.

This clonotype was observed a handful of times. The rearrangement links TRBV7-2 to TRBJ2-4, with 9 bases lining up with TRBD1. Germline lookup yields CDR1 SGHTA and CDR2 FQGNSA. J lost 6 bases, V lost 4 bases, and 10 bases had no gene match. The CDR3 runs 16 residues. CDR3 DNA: TGTGCCAGCAGCTCGGGACAGGGAGGCGCAGGAAACATTCAGTACTTC. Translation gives CASSSGQGGAGNIQYF.

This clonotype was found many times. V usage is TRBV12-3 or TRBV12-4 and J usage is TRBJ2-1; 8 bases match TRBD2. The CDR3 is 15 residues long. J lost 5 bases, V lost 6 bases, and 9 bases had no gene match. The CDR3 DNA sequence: TGTGCCAGCAGCAATGGACTAGCAGTCGACAATGAGCAGTTCTTC. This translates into CASSNGLAVDNEQFF.

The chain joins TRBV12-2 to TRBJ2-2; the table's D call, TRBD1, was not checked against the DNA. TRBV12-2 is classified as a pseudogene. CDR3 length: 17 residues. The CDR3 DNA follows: TGTGCAAGTCGCTTAGTAGAGCCGGGTTCGAACACCGGGGAGCTGTTTTTT. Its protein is CASRLVEPGSNTGELFF.

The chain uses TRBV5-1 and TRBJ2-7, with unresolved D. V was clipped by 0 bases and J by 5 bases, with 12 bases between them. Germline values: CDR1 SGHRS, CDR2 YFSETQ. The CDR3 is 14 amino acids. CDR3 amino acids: CASSLGQAANEQYF. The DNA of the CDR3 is TGCGCCAGCAGCTTGGGTCAGGCGGCGAACGAGCAGTACTTC. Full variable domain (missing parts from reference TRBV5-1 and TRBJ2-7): KAGVTQTPRYLIKTRGQQVTLSCSPISGHRSVSWYQQTPGQGLQFLFEYFSETQRNKGNFPGRFSGRQFSNSRSEMNVSTLELGDSALYLCASSLGQAANEQYFGPGTRLTVT.

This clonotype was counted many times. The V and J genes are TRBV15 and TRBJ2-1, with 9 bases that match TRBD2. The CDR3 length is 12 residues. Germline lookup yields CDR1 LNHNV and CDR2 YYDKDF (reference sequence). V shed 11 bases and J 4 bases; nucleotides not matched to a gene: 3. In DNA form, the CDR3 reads TGTGCCGCCGGACTAGCGTACAATGAGCAGTTCTTC. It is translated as CAAGLAYNEQFF. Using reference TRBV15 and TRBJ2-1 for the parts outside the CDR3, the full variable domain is DAMVIQNPRYQVTQFGKPVTLSCSQTLNHNVMYWYQQKSSQAPKLLFHYYDKDFNNEADTPDNFQSRRPNTSFCFLDIRSPGLGDTAMYLCAAGLAYNEQFFGPGTRLTVL.

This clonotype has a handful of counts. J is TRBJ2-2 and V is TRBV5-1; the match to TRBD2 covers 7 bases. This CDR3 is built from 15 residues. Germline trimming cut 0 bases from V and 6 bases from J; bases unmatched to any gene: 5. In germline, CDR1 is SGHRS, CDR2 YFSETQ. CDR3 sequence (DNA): TGCGCCAGCAGCTTGGGTCCTCGGGGGGCCGGGGAGCTGTTTTTT. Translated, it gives CASSLGPRGAGELFF.

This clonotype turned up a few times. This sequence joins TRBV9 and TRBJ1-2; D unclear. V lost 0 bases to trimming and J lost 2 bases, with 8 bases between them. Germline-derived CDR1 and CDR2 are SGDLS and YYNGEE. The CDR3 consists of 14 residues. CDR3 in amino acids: CASSVATENYGYTF. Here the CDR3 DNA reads TGTGCCAGCAGCGTAGCCACAGAAAACTATGGCTACACCTTC.

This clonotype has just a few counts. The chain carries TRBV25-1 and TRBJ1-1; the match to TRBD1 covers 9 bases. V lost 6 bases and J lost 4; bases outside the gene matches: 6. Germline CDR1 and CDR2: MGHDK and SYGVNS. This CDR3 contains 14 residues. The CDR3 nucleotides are TGTGCCAGCAGCCAGGACAGGGGCAGCACTGAAGCTTTCTTT. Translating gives CASSQDRGSTEAFF. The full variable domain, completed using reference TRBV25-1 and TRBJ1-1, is EADIYQTPRYLVIGTGKKITLECSQTMGHDKMYWYQQDPGMELHLIHYSYGVNSTEKGDLSSESTVSRIRTEHFPLTLESARPSHTSQYLCASSQDRGSTEAFFGQGTRLTVV.

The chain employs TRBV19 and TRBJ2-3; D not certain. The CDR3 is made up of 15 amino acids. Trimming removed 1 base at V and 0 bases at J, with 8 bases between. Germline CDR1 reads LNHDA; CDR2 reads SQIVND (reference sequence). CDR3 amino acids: CASSIVGTSTDTQYF. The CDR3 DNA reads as TGTGCCAGTAGTATAGTGGGTACTAGCACAGATACGCAGTATTTT.

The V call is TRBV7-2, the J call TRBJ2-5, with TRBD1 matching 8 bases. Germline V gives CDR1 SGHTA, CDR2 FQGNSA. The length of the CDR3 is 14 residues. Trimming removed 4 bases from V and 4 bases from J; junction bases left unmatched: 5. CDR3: CASSYQGAGETQYF. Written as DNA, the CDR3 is TGTGCCAGCAGCTACCAGGGGGCGGGAGAGACCCAGTACTTC.

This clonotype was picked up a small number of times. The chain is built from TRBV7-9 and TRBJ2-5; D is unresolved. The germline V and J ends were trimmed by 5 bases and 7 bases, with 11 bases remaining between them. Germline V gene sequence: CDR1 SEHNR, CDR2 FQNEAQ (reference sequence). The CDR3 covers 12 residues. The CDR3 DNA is TGTGCCAGCAGCGCCAGCGATGGGACCCAGTACTTC. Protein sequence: CASSASDGTQYF.

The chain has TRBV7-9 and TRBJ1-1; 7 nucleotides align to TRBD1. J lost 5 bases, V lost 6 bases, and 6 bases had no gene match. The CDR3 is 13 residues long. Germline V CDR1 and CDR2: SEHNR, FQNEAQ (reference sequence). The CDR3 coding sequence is TGTGCCAGCAGACTACAGGGGATTACTGAAGCTTTCTTT. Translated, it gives CASRLQGITEAFF.

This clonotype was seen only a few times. This CDR3 is CASSVYSPSTDTQYF. CDR3 coding DNA: TGTGCCAGCAGCGTCTATAGCCCTAGCACAGATACGCAGTATTTT. The chain carries TRBV9 and TRBJ2-3; D call uncertain. The CDR3 sequence is 15 residues long. The ends were cut back, 2 bases at V and 0 bases at J, with 10 bases in the middle. Germline V gene data show CDR1 as SGDLS and CDR2 as YYNGEE.

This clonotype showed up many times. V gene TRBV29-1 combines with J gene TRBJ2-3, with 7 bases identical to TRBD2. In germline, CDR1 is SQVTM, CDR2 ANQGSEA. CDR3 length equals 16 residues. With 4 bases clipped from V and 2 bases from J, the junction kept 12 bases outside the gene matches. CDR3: CSVGVLAGGPTDTQYF. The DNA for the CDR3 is TGCAGCGTTGGCGTCTTAGCGGGCGGGCCCACAGATACGCAGTATTTT.

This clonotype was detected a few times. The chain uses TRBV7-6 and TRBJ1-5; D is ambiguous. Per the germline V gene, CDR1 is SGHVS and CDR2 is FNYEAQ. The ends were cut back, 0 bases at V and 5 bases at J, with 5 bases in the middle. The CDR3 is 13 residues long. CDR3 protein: CASSLALHQPQHF. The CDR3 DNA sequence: TGTGCCAGCAGCTTAGCCCTACATCAGCCCCAGCATTTT.

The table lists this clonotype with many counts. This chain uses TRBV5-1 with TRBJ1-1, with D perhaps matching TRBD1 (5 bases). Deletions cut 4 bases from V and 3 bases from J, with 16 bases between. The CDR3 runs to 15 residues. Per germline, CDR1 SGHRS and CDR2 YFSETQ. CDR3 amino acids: CASSRIGGEDTEAFF. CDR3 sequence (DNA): TGCGCCAGCAGCCGTATAGGAGGGGAGGACACTGAAGCTTTCTTT.

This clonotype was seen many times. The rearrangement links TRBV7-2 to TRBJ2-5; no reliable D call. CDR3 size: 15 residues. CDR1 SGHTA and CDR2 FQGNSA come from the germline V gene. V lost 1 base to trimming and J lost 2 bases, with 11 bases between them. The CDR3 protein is CASSLGLPSQETQYF. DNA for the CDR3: TGTGCCAGCAGCTTAGGTTTACCTTCTCAAGAGACCCAGTACTTC.

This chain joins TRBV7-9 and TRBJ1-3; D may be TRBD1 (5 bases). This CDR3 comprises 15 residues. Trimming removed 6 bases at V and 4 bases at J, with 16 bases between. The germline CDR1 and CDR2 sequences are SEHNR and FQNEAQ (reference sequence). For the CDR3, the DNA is TGTGCCAGCAGACAAGGGGTTTCCGGGGGAAACACCATATATTTT. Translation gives CASRQGVSGGNTIYF.

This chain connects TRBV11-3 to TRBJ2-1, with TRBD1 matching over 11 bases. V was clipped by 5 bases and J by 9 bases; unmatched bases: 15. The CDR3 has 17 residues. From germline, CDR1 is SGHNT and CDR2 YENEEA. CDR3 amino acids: CASSRFARDRGVFEQFF. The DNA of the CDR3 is TGTGCCAGCAGCCGTTTTGCTCGGGACAGGGGGGTTTTTGAGCAGTTCTTC.

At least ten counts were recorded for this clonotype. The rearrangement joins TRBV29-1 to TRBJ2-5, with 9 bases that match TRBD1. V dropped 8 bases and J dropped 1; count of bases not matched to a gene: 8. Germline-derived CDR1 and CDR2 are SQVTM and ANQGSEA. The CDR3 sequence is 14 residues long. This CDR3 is CSCGLGQGQETQYF. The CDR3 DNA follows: TGCAGCTGTGGGTTGGGACAGGGCCAAGAGACCCAGTACTTC.

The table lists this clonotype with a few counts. This chain's CDR3 is CASSLFRRGPYEQYV. CDR3 nucleotides: TGTGCCAGCAGTTTGTTTAGGCGGGGGCCCTACGAGCAGTACGTC. The rearrangement joins TRBV7-2 to TRBJ2-7, with D perhaps matching TRBD2 (7 bases). The germline V gene encodes CDR1 SGHTA and CDR2 FQGNSA. With 6 bases removed from V and 2 bases from J, the gap between germline ends came to 17 bases. CDR3 length: 15 residues.

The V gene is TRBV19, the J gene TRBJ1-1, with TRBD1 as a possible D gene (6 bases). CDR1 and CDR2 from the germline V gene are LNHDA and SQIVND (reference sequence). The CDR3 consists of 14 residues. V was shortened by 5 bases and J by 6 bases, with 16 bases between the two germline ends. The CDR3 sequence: CASSADRGAPEAFF. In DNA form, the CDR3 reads TGTGCCAGTAGTGCCGATAGGGGGGCCCCTGAAGCTTTCTTT.